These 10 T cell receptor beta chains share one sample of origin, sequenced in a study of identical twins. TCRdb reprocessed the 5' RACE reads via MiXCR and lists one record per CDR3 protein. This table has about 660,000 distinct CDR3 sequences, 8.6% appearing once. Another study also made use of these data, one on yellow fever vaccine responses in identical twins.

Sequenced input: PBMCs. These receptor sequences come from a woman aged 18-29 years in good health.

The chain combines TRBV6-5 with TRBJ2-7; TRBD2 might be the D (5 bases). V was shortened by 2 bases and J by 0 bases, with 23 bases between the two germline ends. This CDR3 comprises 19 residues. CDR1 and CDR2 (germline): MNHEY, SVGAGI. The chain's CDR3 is CASSYKGVVTPGGSYEQYF. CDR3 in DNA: TGTGCCAGCAGTTACAAGGGAGTAGTGACCCCGGGTGGCTCCTACGAGCAGTACTTC.

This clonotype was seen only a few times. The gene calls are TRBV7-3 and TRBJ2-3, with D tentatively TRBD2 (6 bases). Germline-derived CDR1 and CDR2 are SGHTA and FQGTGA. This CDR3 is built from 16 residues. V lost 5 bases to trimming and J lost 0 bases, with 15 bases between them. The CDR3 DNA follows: TGTGCCAGCAGCGAAGTAGCGGCCTCTAGCACAGATACGCAGTATTTT. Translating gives CASSEVAASSTDTQYF.

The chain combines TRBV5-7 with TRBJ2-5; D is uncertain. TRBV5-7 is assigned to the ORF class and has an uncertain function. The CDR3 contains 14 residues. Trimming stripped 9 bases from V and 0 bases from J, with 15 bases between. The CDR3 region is CAMSPGPYQETQYF. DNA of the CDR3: TGTGCCATGAGCCCCGGACCGTACCAAGAGACCCAGTACTTC.

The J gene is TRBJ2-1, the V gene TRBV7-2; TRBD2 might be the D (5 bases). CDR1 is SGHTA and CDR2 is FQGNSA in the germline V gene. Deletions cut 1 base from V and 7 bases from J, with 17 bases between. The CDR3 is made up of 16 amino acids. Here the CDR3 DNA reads TGTGCCAGCAGCTTAGAGAACGGGGTATCGCGGAATGAGCAGTTCTTC. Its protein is CASSLENGVSRNEQFF.

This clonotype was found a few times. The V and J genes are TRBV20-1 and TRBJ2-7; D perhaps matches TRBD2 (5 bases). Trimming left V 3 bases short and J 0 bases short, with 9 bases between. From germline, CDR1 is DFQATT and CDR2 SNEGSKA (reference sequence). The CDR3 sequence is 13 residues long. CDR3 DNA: TGCAGTGCTAGTTCCGGGGACTCCTACGAGCAGTACTTC. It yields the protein CSASSGDSYEQYF.

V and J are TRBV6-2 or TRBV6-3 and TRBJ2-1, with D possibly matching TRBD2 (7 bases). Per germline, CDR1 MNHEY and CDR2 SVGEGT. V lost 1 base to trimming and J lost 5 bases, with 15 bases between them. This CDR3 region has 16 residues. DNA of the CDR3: TGTGCCAGCAGTTACTTCGGGGGAGGGGGACACAATGAGCAGTTCTTC. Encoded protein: CASSYFGGGGHNEQFF.

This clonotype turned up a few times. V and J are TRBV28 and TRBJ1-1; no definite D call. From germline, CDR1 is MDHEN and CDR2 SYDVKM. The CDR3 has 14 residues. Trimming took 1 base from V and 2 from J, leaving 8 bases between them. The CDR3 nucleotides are TGTGCCAGCAGTTTATTCATTCCCAACACTGAAGCTTTCTTT. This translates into CASSLFIPNTEAFF.

The chain's CDR3 is CAAGLFTPQETQYF. The CDR3 region has the DNA TGTGCCGCGGGACTCTTTACCCCTCAAGAGACCCAGTACTTC. The chain has TRBV7-9 and TRBJ2-5; perhaps TRBD2 as D (6 bases). Germline V CDR1 and CDR2: SEHNR, FQNEAQ (reference sequence). The CDR3 extends over 14 amino acids. The ends were cut back, 11 bases at V and 2 bases at J, with 18 bases in the middle.

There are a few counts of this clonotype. The CDR3 is CASVSGMADTQYF. The CDR3 coding sequence is TGTGCCAGCGTATCCGGGATGGCCGATACGCAGTATTTT. The chain employs TRBV28 and TRBJ2-3, with D possibly TRBD2 on 5 matching bases. CDR3 length equals 13 residues. Trimming removed 8 bases at V and 6 bases at J, with 15 bases between. Germline CDR1 is MDHEN and CDR2 is SYDVKM.

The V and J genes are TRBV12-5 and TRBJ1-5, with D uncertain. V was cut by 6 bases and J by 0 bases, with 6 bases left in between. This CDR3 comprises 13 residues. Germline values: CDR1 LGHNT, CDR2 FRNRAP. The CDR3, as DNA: TGTGCTAGTGGAGTGAATAGCAATCAGCCCCAGCATTTT. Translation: CASGVNSNQPQHF.